This paragraph covers one TCR beta chain sequence. The antigen remains unidentified. The germline V gene encodes CDR1 SEHNR and CDR2 FQNEAQ (reference sequence). The ends lost 1 base at V and 1 base at J; junction bases unmatched: 14. The CDR3 loop spans 19 amino acids. This sample is part of a study of cytomegalovirus exposure and HLA in healthy donors. Study at large: There were under 130 million unique TCR beta sequences, drawn from 180 million or so T cells, in an earlier analysis. Study results and limitations: Cytomegalovirus status was reportedly diagnosed by the classifier with high sensitivity and specificity. Sequencing likely generated an artifact that appeared as a cluster of highly shared sequence variants.

PCR primers comprised 60 Vbeta and 13 Jbeta primers. Sequencing was performed with immunoSEQ multiplex PCR; in TCRdb, only in-frame clones are kept and a portion is missing. The sample contains some 120,000 clones, 65% to 90% of which appear only once. Sequencing was done on a sample of PBMCs. The clonotype was recovered from a woman in her thirties or forties in good health and CMV-seronegative. The chain is built from TRBV7-9 and TRBJ2-7; 9 nucleotides align to TRBD1. CDR3 in amino acids: CASSLVLLIGDRVSYEQYF. The CDR3 DNA follows: TGTGCCAGCAGCTTAGTCCTCCTGATTGGGGACAGGGTTTCCTACGAGCAGTACTTC.